This T cell receptor beta chain was found in a study of molecular identifiers for immune sequencing clone quantification. This clonotype has just a few counts. Sorted cells numbering roughly 18,000 to 1,000,000, with 10%, 30% or 50% RNA, yielded the naive CD8 libraries. Germline CDR1 LNHDA, CDR2 SQIVND (reference sequence). Losses at the gene ends were 4 bases for V and 5 bases for J; bases not matched to a gene: 5. This CDR3 is 13 amino acids long. TCRdb re-derived calls from the PCR reads in MiXCR, one entry per CDR3 protein. The sample lists approximately 97,000 distinct CDR3 sequences; less than 35% were seen once.

The chain carries TRBV19 and TRBJ2-7; 7 bases agree with TRBD2. Sequencing input: naive CD8+ T cells from blood, with Jurkat cell RNA spiked in. Specified subset: FACS-sorted CD8+CD4-CCR7+CD45RA+ naive T cells. This receptor was identified in a human donor in good health. Some libraries in this study had Jurkat cell RNA spiked in. CDR3 in DNA: TGTGCCAGTAGTAAACTAGCGTACGACGAGCAGTACTTC. It yields the protein CASSKLAYDEQYF. Together with reference TRBV19 and TRBJ2-7, the CDR3 gives the full variable domain: DGGITQSPKYLFRKEGQNVTLSCEQNLNHDAMYWYRQDPGQGLRLIYYSQIVNDFQKGDIAEGYSVSREKKESFPLTVTSAQKNPTAFYLCASSKLAYDEQYFGPGTRLTVT.